Included here is one T cell receptor beta chain sequence, with context. Its antigen is unidentified. These data are taken from a study of T cell responses to AZD1222 COVID-19 vaccine. Study-level findings and limits: Clonal diversity was possibly underestimated; the donors were predominantly white British and more often female.

The V gene's germline CDR1 is SGHTA and CDR2 FQGTGA. V was clipped by 5 bases and J by 0 bases; unmatched bases: 6. CDR3 length: 16 amino acids. The protocol was immunoSEQ multiplex PCR, while the TCRdb copy is restricted to in-frame clones and leaves out a portion. The sample lists tens of thousands of clones, around 84% occurring once. The starting material was peripheral blood, obtained on day 0 of AZD1222 vaccination. The chain recombines TRBV7-3 with TRBJ2-2; 7 positions agree with TRBD1. The source is an adult in good health. CDR3 in amino acids: CASSAEGGPNTGELFF. CDR3 bases: TGTGCCAGCAGCGCCGAAGGGGGCCCGAACACCGGGGAGCTGTTTTTT.